The 20 T cell receptor beta chains presented below share a single source sample, sequenced in a study of T cells in Graves' hyperthyroidism and ophthalmopathy. Template material for amplifying TCR beta CDR3 regions consisted of RNA transcripts. A set of HTBI primers served as the primers for a first-round RT-PCR of the TCR CDR3. Each CDR3 protein gets one entry after TCRdb re-called the multiplex PCR reads with MiXCR. The data show almost 600,000 distinct CDR3 sequences, with approximately 14% seen just once and more than 5% held by the top ten. Material: blood. These receptors all stem from a woman in her 30s with Graves' hyperthyroidism that later progressed to Graves' ophthalmopathy.

This clonotype was seen repeatedly, ten times or more. The V gene is TRBV24-1, the J gene TRBJ2-5; TRBD1 matches 8 bases. CDR1 KGHDR and CDR2 SFDVKD come from the germline V gene. Unmatched junction bases numbered 7, after V lost 4 bases and J lost 1 base. This CDR3 has 16 residues. The CDR3 DNA sequence: TGTGCCACCAGTGACTCAGGGGGCGCCTTCCAAGAGACCCAGTACTTC. Translating it yields CATSDSGGAFQETQYF.

This clonotype was recorded a few times. The chain uses TRBV30 and TRBJ1-6; 9 bases line up with TRBD1. V lost 2 bases to trimming and J lost 8 bases; unmatched junction nucleotides: 4. The CDR3 extends over 14 amino acids. Germline V gives CDR1 GTSNPN, CDR2 SVGIG (reference sequence). CDR3 sequence reads: CAWSPGTGYSPLHF. The CDR3 nucleotides are TGTGCCTGGAGTCCTGGGACAGGGTATTCACCCCTCCACTTT.

With respect to this clonotype: A much larger clone lies a single base off, so this may be a read error. The chain links TRBV30 to TRBJ2-1; possibly TRBD1 or TRBD2 for D (6 bases each). Per germline, CDR1 GTSNPN and CDR2 SVGIG (reference sequence). This CDR3 is 11 amino acids long. CDR3 loop: CARSQEGGRFF. The CDR3 DNA reads as TGTGCCAGGAGCCAAGAGGGGGGTCGGTTCTTC.

V gene TRBV28 combines with J gene TRBJ2-2; a possible D gene is TRBD1 (6 bases). This CDR3 is 14 amino acids long. V lost 4 bases to trimming and J lost 6 bases, with 12 bases between them. CDR1 is MDHEN, CDR2 SYDVKM, per germline. CDR3 region: CASSSYRDAGELFF. CDR3 DNA sequence: TGTGCCAGCAGTTCCTACAGGGATGCCGGGGAGCTGTTTTTT. Full variable domain (remainder filled in from reference TRBV28 and TRBJ2-2): DVKVTQSSRYLVKRTGEKVFLECVQDMDHENMFWYRQDPGLGLRLIYFSYDVKMKEKGDIPEGYSVSREKKERFSLILESASTNQTSMYLCASSSYRDAGELFFGEGSRLTVL.

The sample holds many counts of this clonotype. The chain combines TRBV27 with TRBJ2-3; the match to TRBD2 covers 12 bases. J lost 6 bases, V lost 4 bases, and 5 bases had no gene match. This CDR3 region has 15 residues. Germline V lookup: CDR1 MNHEY, CDR2 SMNVEV (reference sequence). As DNA, the CDR3 is TGTGCCAGCAGTTCGACTAGCGGGAGCGGTGATACGCAGTATTTT. It translates to CASSSTSGSGDTQYF.

This clonotype has just a few counts. The chain links TRBV20-1 to TRBJ2-3; TRBD2 is a possible D gene (6 bases). Looked up from germline, CDR1 is DFQATT and CDR2 is SNEGSKA (reference sequence). CDR3 size: 14 residues. The ends were cut back, 8 bases at V and 1 base at J, with 16 bases in the middle. The CDR3 protein is CSQKPGGGTDTQYF. The CDR3 DNA follows: TGCAGTCAGAAGCCCGGGGGTGGCACAGATACGCAGTATTTT.

This clonotype was seen a handful of times. A much larger clone sits a single nucleotide away, making a read error possible. The chain combines TRBV20-1 with TRBJ2-7; no definite D call. V shed 3 bases and J shed 2 bases, with 14 bases lying between them. This CDR3 contains 14 residues. Germline CDR1 reads DFQATT; CDR2 reads SNEGSKA (reference sequence). Here the CDR3 DNA reads TGCAGTGCTAGGAATCATCAGGCCCCCTACGAGCAGTACTTC. This sequence encodes CSARNHQAPYEQYF.

This clonotype has ten or more counts. The chain couples TRBV28 to TRBJ1-1, with TRBD1 as a possible D gene (5 bases). Germline V gives CDR1 MDHEN, CDR2 SYDVKM. The CDR3 is made up of 11 amino acids. The V gene lost 2 bases and the J gene lost 9 bases, with 7 bases spanning the gap. Written as DNA, the CDR3 is TGTGCCAGCAGTTTAGGACATCAAGCTTTCTTT. Translation: CASSLGHQAFF.

This clonotype was seen repeatedly, ten times or more. This chain joins TRBV6-1 and TRBJ2-2; D is perhaps TRBD1 (7 bases). CDR1 and CDR2 from the germline V gene are MNHNS and SASEGT. The CDR3 has 13 amino acids. Between the trimmed V and J ends, which lost 7 bases and 4 bases, there was a span of 10 bases. CDR3 amino acids: CASTRGATGELFF. The CDR3 nucleotides read TGTGCCAGCACCAGGGGGGCCACCGGGGAGCTGTTTTTT.

A remark on this clonotype: One junction end disagrees with the germline gene, perhaps due to a read error. The chain combines TRBV25-1 with TRBJ2-5; D unclear. The CDR3 has 14 amino acids. Germline V gene lookup returns CDR1 MGHDK and CDR2 SYGVNS. The DNA of the CDR3 is TGTACCAGCAGTGTCGGCAGTGCCCAAGAGACCCAGTACTTC. This gives the protein CTSSVGSAQETQYF.

This clonotype was observed many times. This rearrangement joins TRBV3-1 to TRBJ2-1; unclear D gene. The germline V gene encodes CDR1 LGHDT and CDR2 YNNKEL (reference sequence). CDR3 size: 15 residues. The V and J ends lost 0 bases and 0 bases respectively, with 6 bases between them. In DNA form, the CDR3 reads TGTGCCAGCAGCCAAGACCAGATCTCCTACAATGAGCAGTTCTTC. It specifies CASSQDQISYNEQFF.

This clonotype was found a few times. V is TRBV27 and J is TRBJ1-2; D perhaps matches TRBD1 (5 bases). V lost 6 bases, J lost 6 bases, and 20 bases lay in between. The CDR3 totals 15 residues. CDR1 is MNHEY, CDR2 SMNVEV, per germline (reference sequence). The CDR3 DNA sequence: TGTGCCAGCAGCCTCCTCGGGCAGGGTCGGGATGGCTACACCTTC. Amino acid sequence: CASSLLGQGRDGYTF.

This clonotype was detected many times. The chain has TRBV5-1 and TRBJ2-7, with 10 bases lining up with TRBD1. V trimming: 4 bases; J trimming: 4 bases; junction bases outside the gene matches: 11. The CDR3 contains 16 residues. Germline V gene lookup returns CDR1 SGHRS and CDR2 YFSETQ. The CDR3 loop is CASSTPPGQGTYEQYF. CDR3 bases: TGCGCCAGCAGCACCCCCCCGGGACAGGGGACTTACGAGCAGTACTTC.

This clonotype appeared many times. The chain carries TRBV11-2 and TRBJ1-1, with TRBD1 matching over 8 bases. Germline V gene sequence: CDR1 SGHAT, CDR2 FQNNGV. V lost 1 base and J lost 4; bases outside the gene matches: 2. This CDR3 has 14 amino acids. CDR3 region: CASSLGQGITEAFF. The CDR3 nucleotides read TGTGCCAGCAGCTTAGGACAGGGGATCACTGAAGCTTTCTTT.

The chain uses TRBV2 and TRBJ1-1, with D possibly TRBD1 on 5 matching bases. V was shortened by 6 bases and J by 7 bases, with 12 bases between the two germline ends. The CDR3 loop spans 12 amino acids. Per germline, CDR1 SNHLY and CDR2 FYNNEI. The CDR3 DNA follows: TGTGCCAGCAGGGACACCTTCATTGAAGCTTTCTTT. This translates into CASRDTFIEAFF.

This clonotype was seen ten or more times. V is TRBV29-1 and J is TRBJ1-1, with 9 bases that match TRBD1. The CDR3 contains 16 residues. Germline trimming cut 0 bases from V and 5 bases from J; bases unmatched to any gene: 10. Germline V lookup: CDR1 SQVTM, CDR2 ANQGSEA. Written as DNA, the CDR3 is TGCAGCGTTGAAGATGAAGGGACAGGGCTGAGGACTGAAGCTTTCTTT. It encodes CSVEDEGTGLRTEAFF.

This clonotype occurred many times. The chain carries TRBV3-1 and TRBJ1-4; no clear D. Germline V gene lookup returns CDR1 LGHDT and CDR2 YNNKEL (reference sequence). The CDR3 runs to 13 residues. V gave up 4 bases and J gave up 12 bases, with 15 bases separating them. CDR3 nucleotides: TGTGCCAGCAGCCTAGGACTCCTGGGAGAACTGTTTTTT. Amino acids: CASSLGLLGELFF.

This clonotype came up many times. The V call is TRBV20-1, the J call TRBJ2-6, with D possibly matching TRBD1 (6 bases). Looked up from germline, CDR1 is DFQATT and CDR2 is SNEGSKA (reference sequence). The CDR3 totals 14 residues. Trimming took 4 bases from V and 2 from J, leaving 9 bases between them. CDR3 region: CSATQGPGANVLTF. As DNA, the CDR3 is TGCAGTGCTACACAGGGACCTGGGGCCAACGTCCTGACTTTC.

This clonotype was seen a handful of times. The chain employs TRBV30 and TRBJ2-3; no definite D call. CDR1 is GTSNPN, CDR2 SVGIG, per germline (reference sequence). Trimming pared 4 bases from V and 6 bases from J, leaving 8 bases between. The CDR3 runs to 11 residues. The CDR3 nucleotides are TGTGCCTGGACAGAAAGCGATACGCAGTATTTT. Residues: CAWTESDTQYF.

This clonotype was counted between two and nine times. The gene calls are TRBV7-9 and TRBJ2-3, with a tentative D call TRBD2 (6 bases). There are 15 residues in the CDR3. V was clipped by 4 bases and J by 0 bases, with 11 bases between them. Germline V lookup: CDR1 SEHNR, CDR2 FQNEAQ (reference sequence). CDR3 region: CASSSTSWSTDTQYF. CDR3 DNA: TGTGCCAGCAGCTCCACTAGCTGGAGCACAGATACGCAGTATTTT.